This passage covers 3 T cell receptor beta chains from one sample sequenced in a study of T cells after yellow fever vaccination. TCRdb called the 5' RACE reads again in MiXCR, with one record for every CDR3 protein. The sample comprises nearly 350,000 distinct CDR3 sequences, approximately 8% of which are singletons, and 15% to 20% rests with the top ten. Sequenced material: PBMCs, taken about 41 days after the first yellow fever vaccination. The source is a man aged 18 to 35 who received the YFV17D yellow fever vaccine.

There are a few counts of this clonotype. The CDR3 nucleotides are TGTGCCAGAAGCTCCCCCGCCTTTGCGGAAGACTACAATGAGCAGTTCTTC. Translation gives CARSSPAFAEDYNEQFF. The chain couples TRBV5-3 to TRBJ2-1; D call uncertain. TRBV5-3 carries the ORF label, with uncertain function. CDR3 size: 17 residues. V lost 3 bases to trimming and J lost 3 bases, with 19 bases between them.

The chain recombines TRBV7-6 with TRBJ2-5; 7 positions agree with TRBD2. Germline CDR1 and CDR2: SGHVS and FNYEAQ. This CDR3 contains 15 residues. The trim removed 1 base at V and 4 bases at J, leaving 6 bases unmatched. The CDR3 coding sequence is TGTGCCAGCAGCTTAGACTGGGGGGGAGGAGAGACCCAGTACTTC. Its translation is CASSLDWGGGETQYF.

J is TRBJ2-1 and V is TRBV20-1, with TRBD1 matching over 10 bases. The CDR3 is 16 amino acids. The V gene end was trimmed by 0 bases and the J gene end by 1 base; junction bases not matched to a gene: 3. The germline V gene has CDR1 DFQATT and CDR2 SNEGSKA (reference sequence). CDR3 amino acids: CSARDPDRGSYNEQFF. The CDR3 DNA reads as TGCAGTGCTAGAGATCCGGACAGGGGGTCCTACAATGAGCAGTTCTTC.